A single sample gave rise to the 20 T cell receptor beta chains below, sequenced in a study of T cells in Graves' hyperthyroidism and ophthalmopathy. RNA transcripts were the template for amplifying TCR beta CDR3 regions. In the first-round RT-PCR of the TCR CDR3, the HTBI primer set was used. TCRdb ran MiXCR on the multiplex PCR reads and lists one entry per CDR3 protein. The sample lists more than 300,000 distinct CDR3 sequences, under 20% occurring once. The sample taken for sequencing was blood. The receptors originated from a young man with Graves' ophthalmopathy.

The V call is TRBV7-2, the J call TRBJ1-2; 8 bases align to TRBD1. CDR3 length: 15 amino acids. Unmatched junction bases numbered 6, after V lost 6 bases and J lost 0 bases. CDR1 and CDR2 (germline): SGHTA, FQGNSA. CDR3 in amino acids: CASRIQGESNYGYTF. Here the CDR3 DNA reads TGTGCCAGCAGGATACAGGGGGAATCTAACTATGGCTACACCTTC.

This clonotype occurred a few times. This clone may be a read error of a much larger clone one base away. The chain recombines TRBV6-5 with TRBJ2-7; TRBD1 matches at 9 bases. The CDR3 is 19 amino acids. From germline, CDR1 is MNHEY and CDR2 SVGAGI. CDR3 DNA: TGTGCCGGCAGTTACAGGGGGCCAACCCGAAACCGGGGCTCCTACGAGCAGTACTTC. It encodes CAGSYRGPTRNRGSYEQYF.

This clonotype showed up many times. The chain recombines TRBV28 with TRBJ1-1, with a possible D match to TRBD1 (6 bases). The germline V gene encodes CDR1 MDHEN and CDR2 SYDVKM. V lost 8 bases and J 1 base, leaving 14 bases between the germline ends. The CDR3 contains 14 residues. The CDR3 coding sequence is TGTGCCAGCGGTTGGGGGCTTGGGAACACTGAAGCTTTCTTT. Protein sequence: CASGWGLGNTEAFF.

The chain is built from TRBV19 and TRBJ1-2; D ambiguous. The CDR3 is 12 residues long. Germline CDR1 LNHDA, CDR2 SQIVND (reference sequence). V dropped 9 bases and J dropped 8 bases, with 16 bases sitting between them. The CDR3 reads CASAFRLQGYTF. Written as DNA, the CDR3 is TGTGCCAGCGCCTTCAGGTTGCAGGGCTACACCTTC.

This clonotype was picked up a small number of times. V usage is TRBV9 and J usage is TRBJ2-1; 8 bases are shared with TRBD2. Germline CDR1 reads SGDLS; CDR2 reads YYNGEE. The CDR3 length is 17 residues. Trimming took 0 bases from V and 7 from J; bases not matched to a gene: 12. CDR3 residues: CASSVERRAGAGNEQFF. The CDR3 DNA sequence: TGTGCCAGCAGCGTAGAACGACGAGCGGGGGCGGGTAATGAGCAGTTCTTC.

The chain's CDR3 is CASSPSRGISYGYTF. Here the CDR3 DNA reads TGTGCCAGCTCACCATCCAGGGGAATATCCTATGGCTACACCTTC. This chain connects TRBV18 to TRBJ1-2, with D maybe TRBD1 (6 bases). The CDR3 runs 15 residues. Trimming pared 2 bases from V and 4 bases from J, leaving 14 bases between. In germline, CDR1 is KGHSH, CDR2 LQKENI.

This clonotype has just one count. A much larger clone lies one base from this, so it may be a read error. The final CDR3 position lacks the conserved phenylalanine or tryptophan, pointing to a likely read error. This CDR3 reads CASSVARTNRVGYTL. DNA of the CDR3: TGTGCCAGCAGCGTAGCGAGGACTAATCGGGTTGGCTACACCCTC. This chain joins TRBV9 and TRBJ1-2; D gene unclear. This CDR3 is 15 amino acids long. Germline values: CDR1 SGDLS, CDR2 YYNGEE. V lost 0 bases to trimming and J lost 7 bases, with 16 bases between them.

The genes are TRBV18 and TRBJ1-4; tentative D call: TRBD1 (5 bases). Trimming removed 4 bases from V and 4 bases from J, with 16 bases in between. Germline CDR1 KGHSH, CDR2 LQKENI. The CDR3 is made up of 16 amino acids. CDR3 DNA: TGTGCCAGCTCACTGGGACTCAAGAGAAATAATGAAAAACTGTTTTTT. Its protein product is CASSLGLKRNNEKLFF.

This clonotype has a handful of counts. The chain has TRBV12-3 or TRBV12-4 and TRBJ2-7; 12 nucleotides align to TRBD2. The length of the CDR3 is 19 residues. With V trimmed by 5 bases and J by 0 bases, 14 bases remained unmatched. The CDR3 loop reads CASSLRTSGDSSGSYEQYF. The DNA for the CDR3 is TGTGCCAGCAGTCTGAGGACTAGCGGGGACAGCTCCGGCTCCTACGAGCAGTACTTC.

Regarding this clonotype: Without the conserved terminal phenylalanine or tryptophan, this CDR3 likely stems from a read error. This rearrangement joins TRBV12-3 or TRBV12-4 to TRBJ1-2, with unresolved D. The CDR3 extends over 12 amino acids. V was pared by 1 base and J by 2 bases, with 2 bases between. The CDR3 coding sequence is TGTGCCAGCAGTTTAGGAAACTATGGCTACACCCTC. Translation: CASSLGNYGYTL.

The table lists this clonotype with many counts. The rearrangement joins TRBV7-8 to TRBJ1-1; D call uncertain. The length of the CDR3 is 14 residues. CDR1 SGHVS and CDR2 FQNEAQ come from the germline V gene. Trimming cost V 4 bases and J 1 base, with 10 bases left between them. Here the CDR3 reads CASSSMTENTEAFF. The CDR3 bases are TGTGCCAGCAGCTCGATGACTGAGAACACTGAAGCTTTCTTT.

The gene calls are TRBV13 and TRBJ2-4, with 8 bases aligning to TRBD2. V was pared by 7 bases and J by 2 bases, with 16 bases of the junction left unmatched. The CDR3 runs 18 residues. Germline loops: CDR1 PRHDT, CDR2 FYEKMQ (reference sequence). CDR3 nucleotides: TGTGCCAGCAACCTAATGGGCCGGGGGGGCGTAACCAAAAACATTCAGTACTTC. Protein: CASNLMGRGGVTKNIQYF. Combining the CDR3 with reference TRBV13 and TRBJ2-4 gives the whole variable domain AAGVIQSPRHLIKEKRETATLKCYPIPRHDTVYWYQQGPGQDPQFLISFYEKMQSDKGSIPDRFSAQQFSDYHSELNMSSLELGDSALYFCASNLMGRGGVTKNIQYFGAGTRLSVL.

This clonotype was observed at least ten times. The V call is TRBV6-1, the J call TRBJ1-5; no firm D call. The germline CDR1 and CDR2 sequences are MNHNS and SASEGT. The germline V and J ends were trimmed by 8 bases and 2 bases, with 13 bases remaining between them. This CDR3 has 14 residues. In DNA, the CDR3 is TGTGCCAGCTACCCGACGGGAGGCAATCAGCCCCAGCATTTT. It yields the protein CASYPTGGNQPQHF.

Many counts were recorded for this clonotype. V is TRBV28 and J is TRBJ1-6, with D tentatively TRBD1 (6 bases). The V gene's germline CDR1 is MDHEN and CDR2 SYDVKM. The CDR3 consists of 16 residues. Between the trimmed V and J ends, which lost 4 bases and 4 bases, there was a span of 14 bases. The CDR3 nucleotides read TGTGCCAGCAGTTCAAGCGGGGGCAGATATAATTCACCCCTCCACTTT. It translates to CASSSSGGRYNSPLHF.

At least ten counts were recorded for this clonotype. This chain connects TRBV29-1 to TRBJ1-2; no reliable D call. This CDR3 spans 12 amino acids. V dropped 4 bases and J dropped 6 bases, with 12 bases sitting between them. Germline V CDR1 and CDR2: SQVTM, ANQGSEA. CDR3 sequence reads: CSVVRNRDGYTF. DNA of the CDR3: TGCAGCGTTGTGAGGAATAGGGATGGCTACACCTTC.

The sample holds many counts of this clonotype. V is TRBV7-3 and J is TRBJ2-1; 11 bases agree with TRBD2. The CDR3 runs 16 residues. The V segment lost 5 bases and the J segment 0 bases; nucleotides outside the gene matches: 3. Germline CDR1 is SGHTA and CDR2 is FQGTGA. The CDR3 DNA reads TGTGCCAGCAGCCAACTAGCGGGGGACTCCTACAATGAGCAGTTCTTC. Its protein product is CASSQLAGDSYNEQFF.

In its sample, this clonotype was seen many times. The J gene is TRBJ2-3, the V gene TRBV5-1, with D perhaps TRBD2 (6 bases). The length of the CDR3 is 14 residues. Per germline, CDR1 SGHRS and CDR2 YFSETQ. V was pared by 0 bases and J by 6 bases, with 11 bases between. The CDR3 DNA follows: TGCGCCAGCAGCTTGGCACAGGCGGGGGATACGCAGTATTTT. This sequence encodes CASSLAQAGDTQYF.

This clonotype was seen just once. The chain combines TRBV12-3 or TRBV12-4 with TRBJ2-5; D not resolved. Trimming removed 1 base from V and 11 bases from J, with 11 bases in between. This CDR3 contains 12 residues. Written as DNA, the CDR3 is TGTGCCAGCAGTTTAGGGCAAGTAGAACAGTACTTC. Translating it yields CASSLGQVEQYF.

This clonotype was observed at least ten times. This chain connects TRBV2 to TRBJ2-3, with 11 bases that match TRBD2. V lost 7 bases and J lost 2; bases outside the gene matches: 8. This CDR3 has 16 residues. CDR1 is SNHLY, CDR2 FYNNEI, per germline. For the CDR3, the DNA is TGTGCCAGCAATCAACTAGCGGGGGTCCTCACAGATACGCAGTATTTT. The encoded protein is CASNQLAGVLTDTQYF.

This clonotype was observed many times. CDR3 loop: CASSRVIQGGNTEAFF. CDR3 in DNA: TGCGCCAGCAGCAGAGTAATACAGGGCGGGAACACTGAAGCTTTCTTT. The genes are TRBV5-1 and TRBJ1-1, with D possibly being TRBD1 (6 bases). V gave up 4 bases and J gave up 1 base, with 17 bases separating them. The CDR3 is made up of 16 amino acids. Per germline, CDR1 SGHRS and CDR2 YFSETQ.